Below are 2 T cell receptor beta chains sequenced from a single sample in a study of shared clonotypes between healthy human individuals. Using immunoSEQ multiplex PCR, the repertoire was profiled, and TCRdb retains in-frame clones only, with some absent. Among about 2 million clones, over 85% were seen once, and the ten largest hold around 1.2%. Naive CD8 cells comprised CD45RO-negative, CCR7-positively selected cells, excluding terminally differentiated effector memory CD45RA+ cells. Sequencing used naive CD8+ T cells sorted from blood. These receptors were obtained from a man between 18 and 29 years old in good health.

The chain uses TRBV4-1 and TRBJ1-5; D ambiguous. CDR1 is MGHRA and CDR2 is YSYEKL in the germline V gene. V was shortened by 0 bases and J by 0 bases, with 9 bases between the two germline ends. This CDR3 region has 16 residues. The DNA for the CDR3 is TGCGCCAGCAGCCAAGATCACCAGATTAGCAATCAGCCCCAGCATTTT. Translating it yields CASSQDHQISNQPQHF.

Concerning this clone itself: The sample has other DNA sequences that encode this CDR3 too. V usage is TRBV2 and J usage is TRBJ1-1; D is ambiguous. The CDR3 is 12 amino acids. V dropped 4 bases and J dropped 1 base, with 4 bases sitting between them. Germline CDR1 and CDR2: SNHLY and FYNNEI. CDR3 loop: CASSAGNTEAFF. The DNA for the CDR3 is TGTGCCAGCAGTGCTGGGAACACTGAAGCTTTCTTT.